These T cell receptor beta chains were read from a single sample in a study of T cells in Graves' hyperthyroidism and ophthalmopathy. TCRdb analysed the multiplex PCR reads with MiXCR anew, one entry per CDR3 protein. The data hold about 610,000 distinct CDR3 sequences, with roughly 14% observed a single time. The sample taken for sequencing was blood. The receptors come from a woman aged 40-49 years with Graves' ophthalmopathy. The CDR3 runs from the conserved cysteine through the conserved F or W. D genes are given only for firm matches. Not every row has a clone size; where given, it reads once, few, many or a size class.

v_gene: TRBV20-1; j_gene: TRBJ2-7; abundance: NA; d_gene: TRBD2; CDR3aa: CSATGGLLIYEQYF; CDR3nt: TGCAGTGCTACGGGGGGGCTTTTGATCTACGAGCAGTACTTC
v_gene: TRBV27; j_gene: TRBJ2-7; abundance: NA; d_gene: TRBD2; CDR3aa: CASSSSGTSGEEQYF; CDR3nt: TGTGCCAGCAGTTCCAGCGGGACTAGCGGGGAAGAGCAGTACTTC
v_gene: TRBV25-1; j_gene: TRBJ2-2; abundance: NA; d_gene: NA; CDR3aa: CASTGNTGELFF; CDR3nt: TGTGCCAGCACGGGGAACACCGGGGAGCTGTTTTTT
v_gene: TRBV20-1; j_gene: TRBJ1-2; abundance: NA; d_gene: NA; CDR3aa: CSARPNGDYYGYTF; CDR3nt: TGCAGTGCTAGACCAAACGGGGACTATTATGGCTACACCTTC
v_gene: TRBV20-1; j_gene: TRBJ2-7; abundance: many; d_gene: NA; CDR3aa: CSARSTENYEQYF; CDR3nt: TGCAGTGCTAGAAGCACAGAGAACTACGAGCAGTACTTC
v_gene: TRBV12-3/TRBV12-4; j_gene: TRBJ2-7; abundance: many; d_gene: TRBD2; CDR3aa: CASSPRGSGTNEQYF; CDR3nt: TGTGCCAGCAGTCCCCGGGGTAGCGGGACCAACGAGCAGTACTTC
v_gene: TRBV7-9; j_gene: TRBJ2-7; abundance: few; d_gene: NA; CDR3aa: CASSHGRESYEQYF; CDR3nt: TGTGCCAGCAGCCACGGACGGGAGTCCTACGAGCAGTACTTC
v_gene: TRBV7-6; j_gene: TRBJ2-1; abundance: many; d_gene: NA; CDR3aa: CASSSSSAYNEQFF; CDR3nt: TGTGCCAGCAGCTCCTCTAGCGCGTACAATGAGCAGTTCTTC
v_gene: TRBV28; j_gene: TRBJ1-5; abundance: many; d_gene: NA; CDR3aa: CASSSWTPRDHNQPQHF; CDR3nt: TGTGCCAGCAGTTCCTGGACGCCTCGAGATCATAATCAGCCCCAGCATTTT
v_gene: TRBV30; j_gene: TRBJ2-7; abundance: few; d_gene: NA; CDR3aa: CAWSAGGGYEQYF; CDR3nt: TGTGCCTGGAGTGCCGGGGGTGGATACGAGCAGTACTTC
v_gene: TRBV7-2; j_gene: TRBJ2-7; abundance: many; d_gene: TRBD2; CDR3aa: CASSLSAGGPNEQYF; CDR3nt: TGTGCCAGCAGCTTATCGGCGGGAGGGCCCAACGAGCAGTACTTC
v_gene: TRBV12-3/TRBV12-4; j_gene: TRBJ2-5; abundance: many; d_gene: TRBD2; CDR3aa: CASSFSPDSGSGETQYF; CDR3nt: TGTGCCAGCAGTTTTAGCCCGGATAGCGGGAGTGGAGAGACCCAGTACTTC
v_gene: TRBV6-5; j_gene: TRBJ1-2; abundance: NA; d_gene: NA; CDR3aa: CASSYRAGVGYGYTF; CDR3nt: TGTGCCAGCAGTTACAGGGCAGGGGTCGGCTATGGCTACACCTTC
v_gene: TRBV29-1; j_gene: TRBJ2-7; abundance: many; d_gene: NA; CDR3aa: CSVYPRDSYEQYF; CDR3nt: TGCAGCGTCTACCCCAGAGACTCCTACGAGCAGTACTTC
v_gene: TRBV5-1; j_gene: TRBJ2-5; abundance: many; d_gene: TRBD1; CDR3aa: CASSLSGTEPQETQYF; CDR3nt: TGCGCCAGCAGCTTATCCGGGACAGAGCCCCAAGAGACCCAGTACTTC
v_gene: TRBV6-2/TRBV6-3; j_gene: TRBJ2-7; abundance: NA; d_gene: NA; CDR3aa: CASSLPGSERGEQYF; CDR3nt: TGTGCCAGCAGCCTACCCGGGTCCGAGCGAGGGGAGCAGTACTTC
v_gene: TRBV6-2/TRBV6-3; j_gene: TRBJ1-1; abundance: NA; d_gene: NA; CDR3aa: CASSHAYKNTEAFF; CDR3nt: TGTGCCAGCAGTCACGCCTACAAGAACACTGAAGCTTTCTTT